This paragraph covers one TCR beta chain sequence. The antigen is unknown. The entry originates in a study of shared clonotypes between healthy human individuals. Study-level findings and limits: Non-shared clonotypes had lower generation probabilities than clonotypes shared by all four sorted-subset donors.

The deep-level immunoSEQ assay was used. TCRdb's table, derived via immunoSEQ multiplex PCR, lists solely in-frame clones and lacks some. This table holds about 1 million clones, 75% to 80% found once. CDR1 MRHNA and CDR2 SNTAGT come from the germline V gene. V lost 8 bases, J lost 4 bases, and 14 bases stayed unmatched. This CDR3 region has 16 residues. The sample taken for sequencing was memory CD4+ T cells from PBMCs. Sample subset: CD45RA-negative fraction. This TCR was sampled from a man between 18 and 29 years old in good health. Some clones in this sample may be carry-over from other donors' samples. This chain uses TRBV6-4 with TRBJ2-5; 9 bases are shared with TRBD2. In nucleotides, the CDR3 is TGTGCCAGCTCCATAGGGGGGCGGGAGGGCCGAGAGACCCAGTACTTC. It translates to CASSIGGREGRETQYF.